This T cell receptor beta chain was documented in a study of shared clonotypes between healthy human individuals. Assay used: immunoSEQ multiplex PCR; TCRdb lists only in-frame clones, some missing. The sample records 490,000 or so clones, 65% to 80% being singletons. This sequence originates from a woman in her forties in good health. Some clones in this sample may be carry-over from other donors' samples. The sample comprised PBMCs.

The CDR3, as DNA: TGCGCCAGCAGCTTGATAGGTACAGACTCTGGGGCCAACGTCCTGACTTTC. Protein sequence: CASSLIGTDSGANVLTF. The chain has TRBV5-1 and TRBJ2-6; D call uncertain. This CDR3 region has 17 residues. Germline-derived CDR1 and CDR2 are SGHRS and YFSETQ. V shed 1 base and J shed 0 bases, with 11 bases lying between them.